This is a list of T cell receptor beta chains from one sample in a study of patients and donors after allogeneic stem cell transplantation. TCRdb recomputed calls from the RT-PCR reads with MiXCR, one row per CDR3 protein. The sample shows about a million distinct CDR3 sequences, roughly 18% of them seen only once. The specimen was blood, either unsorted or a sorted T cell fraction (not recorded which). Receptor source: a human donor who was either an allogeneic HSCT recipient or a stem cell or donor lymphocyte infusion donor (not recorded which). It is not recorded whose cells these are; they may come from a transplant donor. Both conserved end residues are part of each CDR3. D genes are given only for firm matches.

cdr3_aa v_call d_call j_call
CASSPRQGVKPQHF TRBV6-1 TRBD1 TRBJ1-5
CSAGDRGYGYTF TRBV20-1 TRBD1 TRBJ1-2
CAWSAPGTEAFF TRBV30 . TRBJ1-1
CASSLYGTPIPGELFF TRBV6-2/TRBV6-3 . TRBJ2-2
CASTAGEYTEAFF TRBV5-1 . TRBJ1-1
CASRQGGNQPQHF TRBV27 TRBD1 TRBJ1-5
CASSLAGTGSTEQYF TRBV5-6 TRBD1 TRBJ2-7
CASSPQNTQYF TRBV18 . TRBJ2-3
CASSQGIEGNYGYTF TRBV3-1 . TRBJ1-2
CASSLRGQHYEQYF TRBV12-3/TRBV12-4 . TRBJ2-7
CASSKGTVNTEAFF TRBV5-1 TRBD1 TRBJ1-1
CASSPRTGLPDEQYF TRBV9 TRBD1 TRBJ2-7
CASSPVEGYNEQFF TRBV6-2/TRBV6-3 . TRBJ2-1
CASSDSVIVNTEAFF TRBV6-1 . TRBJ1-1
CASSYFYRVGPFF TRBV6-2/TRBV6-3 . TRBJ2-1
CASSQAADNYGYTF TRBV4-2 . TRBJ1-2
CASSGRGTTAGETQYF TRBV5-1 . TRBJ2-5
CATAGPGNYNEQFF TRBV24-1 . TRBJ2-1
CASSQDGAGVDEQFF TRBV4-2 . TRBJ2-1
CASKLIQGAAEAFF TRBV12-3/TRBV12-4 TRBD1 TRBJ1-1
CASSVLPSDTQYF TRBV4-3 . TRBJ2-3
CSVEVLAVSYNEQFF TRBV29-1 TRBD2 TRBJ2-1
CASSFLVSNSPLHF TRBV7-2 . TRBJ1-6
CASRWDGLNTEAFF TRBV5-1 . TRBJ1-1
CASSYGGNQDTQYF TRBV6-5 . TRBJ2-3
CASSLVLGQAPLGYTF TRBV5-5 . TRBJ1-2
CASSPLGVPNQPQHF TRBV18 . TRBJ1-5
CASSPWTGGSYNSPLHF TRBV12-3/TRBV12-4 TRBD1 TRBJ1-6
CSASIPPKAFF TRBV20-1 . TRBJ1-1
CASSRSGGQGEGYGYTF TRBV4-3 TRBD1 TRBJ1-2
CASSSHWAEASYEQYF TRBV12-3/TRBV12-4 . TRBJ2-7
CSVELGNLPGTEAFF TRBV29-1 . TRBJ1-1
CASSRQGAYGYTF TRBV12-3/TRBV12-4 TRBD1 TRBJ1-2
CAVRAGISQPQHF TRBV6-1 . TRBJ1-5
CASSLALTLGRDNTEAFF TRBV5-1 . TRBJ1-1
CASSTGQMMNTEAFF TRBV11-2 . TRBJ1-1
CSAPPRPEGAAGYTF TRBV20-1 . TRBJ1-2
CASTRGLAGGPTFYEQYF TRBV5-1 TRBD2 TRBJ2-7
CASSSTSGRGETQYF TRBV7-3 TRBD2 TRBJ2-5
CASSLVLANEQFF TRBV5-5 . TRBJ2-1
CATSETGIRNTIYF TRBV24-1 . TRBJ1-3
CATSETGLTQYF TRBV24-1 . TRBJ2-3
CAWGPGRLHGYTF TRBV30 . TRBJ1-2
CASSPDRDTFGTQYF TRBV11-2 TRBD1 TRBJ2-5